This TCR beta chain came from a study of T cell responses to AZD1222 COVID-19 vaccine. Study-level results: Females outnumbered males among donors, who were mostly white British; clonal diversity was possibly underestimated. Only after the peak T cell response were repertoires sampled. Compared with day 0, the breadth and depth of the Spike-specific TCR repertoire rose significantly after two doses of AZD1222.

A word on this clone: Its antigen remains unknown.

Generated by immunoSEQ multiplex PCR, the TCRdb table keeps only in-frame clones and is missing some. The table lists 150,000 to 180,000 clones, 88% of them singletons. Germline V lookup: CDR1 SGHRS, CDR2 YFSETQ. V gave up 5 bases and J gave up 7 bases; unmatched junction bases: 9. This CDR3 comprises 15 residues. The chain links TRBV5-1 to TRBJ1-5; 10 bases line up with TRBD1. The material was peripheral blood, obtained on day 0 of AZD1222 vaccination. The receptor was isolated from an adult in good health. For the CDR3, the DNA is TGCGCCAGCAGGTCCGGGACAGGGGACTTGCAGCCCCAGCATTTT. Protein sequence: CASRSGTGDLQPQHF.